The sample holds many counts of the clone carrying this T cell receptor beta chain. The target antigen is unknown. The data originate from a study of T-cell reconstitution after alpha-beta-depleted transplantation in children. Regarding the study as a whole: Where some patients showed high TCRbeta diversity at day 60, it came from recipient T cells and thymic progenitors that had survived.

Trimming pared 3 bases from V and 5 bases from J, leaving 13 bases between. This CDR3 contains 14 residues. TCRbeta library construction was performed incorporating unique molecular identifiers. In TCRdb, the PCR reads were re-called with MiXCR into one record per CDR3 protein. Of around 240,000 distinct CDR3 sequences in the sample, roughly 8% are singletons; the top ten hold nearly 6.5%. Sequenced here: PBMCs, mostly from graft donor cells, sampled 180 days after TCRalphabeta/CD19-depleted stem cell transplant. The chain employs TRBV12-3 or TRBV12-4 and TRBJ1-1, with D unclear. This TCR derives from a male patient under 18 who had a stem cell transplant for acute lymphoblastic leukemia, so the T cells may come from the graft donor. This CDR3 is CASSFTHSGTEAFF. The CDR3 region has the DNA TGTGCCAGCAGTTTCACTCACTCTGGGACTGAAGCTTTCTTT.